This T cell receptor (beta chain) was sequenced during a study of cytomegalovirus exposure and HLA in healthy donors. This CDR3 has 13 amino acids. The germline V gene encodes CDR1 SQVTM and CDR2 ANQGSEA. Trimming took 6 bases from V and 4 from J; bases not matched to a gene: 5. Study conclusions and caveats: Generally TCR sequences proved uncommon, though certain public TCRs appeared in numerous donors.

In the case of this clone: As yet, its antigen is unknown.

Data came from immunoSEQ multiplex PCR; TCRdb stores just in-frame clones and leaves some out. The data show under 200,000 clones, roughly 89% seen once. The receptor's source is a woman aged 18-30 years in good health and CMV-seropositive. The V call is TRBV29-1, the J call TRBJ2-1; 8 nucleotides match TRBD1. The source material was PBMCs. The CDR3 DNA reads as TGCAGCGTGACAGGGGCAAGATACAATGAGCAGTTCTTC. Protein product: CSVTGARYNEQFF.